This passage covers 15 T cell receptor beta chains from one sample sequenced in a study of cytomegalovirus exposure and HLA in healthy donors. The PCR employed 60 Vbeta primers together with 13 Jbeta primers. The method was immunoSEQ multiplex PCR; TCRdb's version includes in-frame clones alone and lacks a portion of them. The table records around 210,000 clones, around 79% of them present only once. The sample taken for sequencing was PBMCs. Source of these receptors: a male donor in good health and CMV-seropositive.

In its sample, this clone was seen a few times. The chain recombines TRBV19 with TRBJ2-7, with 9 bases identical to TRBD1. V lost 6 bases and J lost 3; bases outside the gene matches: 3. Germline V gene data show CDR1 as LNHDA and CDR2 as SQIVND (reference sequence). CDR3 length: 13 residues. The CDR3 sequence is CASRKDRGYEQYF. Here the CDR3 DNA reads TGTGCCAGTAGGAAGGACAGGGGCTACGAGCAGTACTTC.

The chain employs TRBV5-6 and TRBJ2-7; 14 bases fit TRBD2. The V gene end was trimmed by 3 bases and the J gene end by 3 bases; junction bases not matched to a gene: 8. CDR1 is SGHDT, CDR2 YYEEEE, per germline. The CDR3 sequence is 17 residues long. For the CDR3, the DNA is TGTGCCAGCAGCTCGGGACTAGCGGGAGCATTACGCTACGAGCAGTACTTC. Protein product: CASSSGLAGALRYEQYF. Full variable domain (outside the CDR3, taken from reference TRBV5-6 and TRBJ2-7): DAGVTQSPTHLIKTRGQQVTLRCSPKSGHDTVSWYQQALGQGPQFIFQYYEEEERQRGNFPDRFSGHQFPNYSSELNVNALLLGDSALYLCASSSGLAGALRYEQYFGPGTRLTVT.

The rearrangement joins TRBV11-3 to TRBJ1-6, with D unresolved. The germline gives CDR1 SGHNT, CDR2 YENEEA. Trimming shortened V by 3 bases and J by 5 bases, and 20 bases separated the two germline ends. CDR3 length: 18 amino acids. The CDR3 DNA is TGTGCCAGCAGCTTCCCTCCTAAGAGCACCACTGATAATTCACCCCTCCACTTT. Residues: CASSFPPKSTTDNSPLHF.

On this clone itself: The same CDR3 also results from other DNA sequences found in this sample. The gene calls are TRBV6-5 and TRBJ1-2, with D perhaps TRBD1 (5 bases). The germline V gene has CDR1 MNHEY and CDR2 SVGAGI. CDR3 length: 13 amino acids. The V end lost 2 bases, the J end lost 13 bases, and 17 bases lay between the germline ends. CDR3: CASSYGQGARGTF. CDR3 bases: TGTGCCAGCAGTTACGGGCAAGGGGCACGCGGCACCTTC.

The chain employs TRBV7-2 and TRBJ1-5, with TRBD1 matching over 10 bases. The CDR3 has 16 amino acids. With 1 base clipped from V and 4 bases from J, the junction kept 4 bases outside the gene matches. Germline values: CDR1 SGHTA, CDR2 FQGNSA. CDR3 bases: TGTGCCAGCAGCTTAGGACAGGGGGCGTCAAATCAGCCCCAGCATTTT. Protein: CASSLGQGASNQPQHF.

The table lists this clone with a count of one. The chain joins TRBV6-6 to TRBJ1-2; tentative D call: TRBD1 (6 bases). V was cut by 6 bases and J by 4 bases, with 12 bases left in between. Germline V CDR1 and CDR2: MNHNY, SVGAGI (reference sequence). This CDR3 is 13 amino acids long. Written as DNA, the CDR3 is TGTGCCAGCAGCACAGGGAAGGGCTATGGCTACACCTTC. This sequence encodes CASSTGKGYGYTF.

The chain employs TRBV25-1 and TRBJ1-4; TRBD1 agrees at 11 bases. This CDR3 region has 13 residues. The V segment lost 4 bases and the J segment 15 bases; nucleotides outside the gene matches: 7. Germline assignment: CDR1 MGHDK and CDR2 SYGVNS. The CDR3 DNA reads as TGTGCCAGCAGTGCCGGGACAGGGGGGATGTTGTTTTTT. Amino acids: CASSAGTGGMLFF.

V and J are TRBV21-1 and TRBJ1-6; the DNA was not compared with TRBD1, the D call given in the table. TRBV21-1 is described as a pseudogene. CDR3 length equals 16 residues. The CDR3 protein is CASSKVLRGQSSPLHF. CDR3 DNA: TGTGCCAGCAGCAAAGTGTTAAGGGGGCAGTCTTCACCCCTCCACTTT.

The CDR3 loop is CASSPTDRVTNEKLFF. CDR3 DNA: TGTGCCAGCAGCCCCACGGACAGGGTCACTAATGAAAAACTGTTTTTT. V usage is TRBV7-9 and J usage is TRBJ1-4; 8 nucleotides agree with TRBD1. Trimming took 5 bases from V and 2 from J; bases not matched to a gene: 7. Germline V gene data show CDR1 as SEHNR and CDR2 as FQNEAQ (reference sequence). This CDR3 comprises 16 residues.

This clone was counted only a few times. The genes are TRBV4-3 and TRBJ1-5; TRBD1 matches at 7 bases. The ends lost 3 bases at V and 7 bases at J; junction bases unmatched: 3. The CDR3 is made up of 13 amino acids. Germline V gene data show CDR1 as LGHNA and CDR2 as YSLEER. CDR3 residues: CASSQYRGQPQHF. The CDR3 nucleotides are TGCGCCAGCAGCCAGTACAGGGGACAGCCCCAGCATTTT.

The J gene is TRBJ2-7, the V gene TRBV27; TRBD1 is a possible D gene (5 bases). CDR1 is MNHEY and CDR2 is SMNVEV in the germline V gene (reference sequence). V lost 7 bases and J 2 bases, leaving 18 bases between the germline ends. This CDR3 spans 15 amino acids. CDR3 nucleotides: TGTGCCAGCAATTCCGGATTAGGGGTTGCCTACGAGCAGTACTTC. Its translation is CASNSGLGVAYEQYF.

A single count supports this clone. The genes are TRBV6-1 and TRBJ1-4; no definite D call. Per the germline V gene, CDR1 is MNHNS and CDR2 is SASEGT. V lost 8 bases and J 2 bases, leaving 6 bases between the germline ends. This CDR3 is built from 12 residues. The CDR3 protein is CASRSTNEKLFF. The CDR3 DNA reads as TGTGCCAGCCGTTCTACTAATGAAAAACTGTTTTTT.

As DNA, the CDR3 is TGTGCCAGCAGCTTTAAAGGTAGGGGTTATACCGGGGAGCTGTTTTTT. It yields the protein CASSFKGRGYTGELFF. The rearrangement uses TRBV11-2 and TRBJ2-2; D is possibly TRBD1 (5 bases). Germline V gives CDR1 SGHAT, CDR2 FQNNGV. This CDR3 is 16 amino acids long. V gave up 3 bases and J gave up 5 bases, with 16 bases separating them. The whole variable domain, filled in from reference TRBV11-2 and TRBJ2-2, reads EAGVAQSPRYKIIEKRQSVAFWCNPISGHATLYWYQQILGQGPKLLIQFQNNGVVDDSQLPKDRFSAERLKGVDSTLKIQPAKLEDSAVYLCASSFKGRGYTGELFFGEGSRLTVL.

This chain connects TRBV11-2 to TRBJ2-5; weak D call: TRBD2 (7 bases). Per the germline V gene, CDR1 is SGHAT and CDR2 is FQNNGV. Trimming removed 1 base from V and 0 bases from J, with 15 bases in between. This CDR3 spans 17 amino acids. For the CDR3, the DNA is TGTGCCAGCAGCTTAGCTAGGGGGGGCCCGTACCAAGAGACCCAGTACTTC. Translated: CASSLARGGPYQETQYF.

The chain combines TRBV5-4 with TRBJ1-3; D remains ambiguous. V lost 4 bases to trimming and J lost 1 base, with 12 bases between them. CDR1 SGHNT and CDR2 YYREEE come from the germline V gene (reference sequence). The CDR3 consists of 15 residues. The CDR3: CASSRSGPSGNTIYF. The CDR3 bases are TGTGCCAGCAGCCGGAGCGGGCCGTCTGGAAACACCATATATTTT.